This T cell receptor (beta chain) was identified in a study of blood T cells in healthy people across ages. The authors ran a second PCR of about 6 to 11 cycles using a sample-barcoded 5' primer and a J-beta primer mix. All samples gave at least 2.5 million CDR3-containing paired-end reads. In TCRdb, the 5' RACE reads were re-called with MiXCR into one record per CDR3 protein. The profile covers about 670,000 distinct CDR3 sequences, with more than 45% appearing a single time and 13% taken by the ten largest. The CDR3 is 14 residues long. Germline lookup yields CDR1 LGHDT and CDR2 YNNKEL (reference sequence). Per individual sample, total RNA of at least 6 micrograms was extracted.

This sequence was found in a woman of 80 years or more in good health. The gene calls are TRBV3-1 and TRBJ2-4; 9 bases line up with TRBD2. The J call is in doubt because the DNA end fits TRBJ2-7 better. The sequencing input was blood. CDR3 in DNA: TGTGCCAGCAGCCATAGCGGGGGACCCTACGAGCAGTACTTC. Residues: CASSHSGGPYEQYF.